This TCR beta chain was recorded in a study of vaccination effects on CD4 cells after COVID-19 (dated by TCRdb to 2021 to 2024). About the investigation overall: After vaccination, three convalescent patients were sampled at an early time point (day +14) and at a late time point (day +241, +227 and +161, respectively). Altogether, around 9 COVID-19 convalescent patients and 4 SARS-CoV-2-naive healthy vaccine recipients made up the full study. The Oncomine TCR Beta short-read assay on an Illumina iSeq 100 was used to sequence cultures from other donors in the study. The study compared SARS-CoV-2 spike-specific CD4+ TCR repertoires before and after mRNA vaccination in COVID-19 convalescent patients and infection-naive vaccine recipients. Post-vaccine samples across the study were collected a median of 72 days after the second dose, with a range of 14 to 241. What the research found in general, with its limitations: The study was limited by a small number of convalescent patients and lacked early post-infection timepoints. In convalescent patients, the post-vaccine spike-reactive repertoire consisted mainly of new vaccine-induced clones, largely distinct from infection-induced clones. Marked clonal contraction was observed in both infection-induced and vaccine-induced clones at late post-vaccination timepoints, consistent with waning T cell responses.

A note on this clone: No antigen is known for it. The record has no base qualities; no much larger clone is one base away.

In the ViraFEST assay, PBMC were stimulated with viral peptide pools, and TCR sequencing was then used to find antigen-specific CD4+ T cell clonotypes based on their expansion. After around 11 days of culture, CD4+ T cells were isolated with the EasySep CD4+ T cell isolation kit. PCR-confirmed SARS-CoV-2 infection had occurred in convalescent patients between March and December 2020, before the Alpha, Beta and Delta variants emerged in the United States. Participants received two doses of either the BNT162b2 or the mRNA-1273 mRNA SARS-CoV-2 vaccine. Some 1.9 million PBMC per well were cultured with approximately 10 ug/ml peptides in IMDM containing approximately 4.6% human AB serum, roughly 9.5 IU/ml IL-2 and gentamicin. Half of the culture medium was replaced with fresh IL-2-containing medium on days 3 and 7. Unless otherwise noted, each peptide stimulation condition was cultured in triplicate wells. Using Ficoll-Paque Plus gradient centrifugation, PBMC were separated from whole blood and then either used fresh or cryopreserved at -140C. Overlapping peptide pools spanned the spike proteins of SARS-CoV-2 and the common cold coronaviruses HCoV-NL63, HCoV-OC43 and HCoV-229E. The QIAamp micro DNA kit was used to extract genomic DNA from the cultured CD4+ T cells.

The V and J ends are trimmed by 5 bases and 4 bases, leaving 15 bases between them. Reading from cysteine to phenylalanine, the CDR3 counts 15 amino acids. The retained sequence is limited to the CDR3, 45 bases, with the frame set at the first base. CDR1 and CDR2 were assigned from the germline V gene as SGHAT and FQNNGV. Libraries were constructed by the immunoSEQ multiplex PCR assay. DNA from the CD4+ T cells that had been cultured and isolated underwent TCR beta CDR3 sequencing. In the source study's methods: The analysis removed non-productive TCR sequences, trimmed reads to the CDR3 region, and retained only CDR3s that were 7 or more amino acids long. Antigen-specific clonotypes were identified using the MANAFEST web app by comparison of expansion in peptide wells against reference cultures. To count as positive, a clone had to show expansion at FDR<0.05 compared with the reference and with all other wells, an odds ratio above 5, and a frequency above 0.1% in two replicate wells. A clonotype was defined as cross-reactive if the clonotype was significantly expanded both in SARS-CoV-2 spike wells and in at least one common cold coronavirus spike condition. Levenshtein distance calculated with the stringdist R package was used to assess CDR3 similarity, and unrooted trees were constructed with ape in R 3.6.1. Drawn from immuneACCESS, this table holds only the in-frame rearrangements with V and J called that TCRdb kept. Clones are partly lost; checked studies trace under half to an unresolved V gene and leave the rest unexplained. D and trimming come from the DNA, and the V and J calls and clone size come from that table. Across this sample there are roughly 15,000 clones, with around 80% seen only once. The ten largest clones add up to less than 20% of the sample.

The sequenced sample was CD4+ T cells from PBMCs cultured with SARS-CoV-2 spike peptides, obtained after COVID-19 vaccination. The cell subset or site label for this specimen denotes: SARS-CoV-2 spike overlapping peptide pool stimulation. The rearrangement joined TRBV11-2 to TRBJ2-1, and TRBD1 may be the D gene, going by 7 matching bases. The origin of this receptor is a human donor who had a prior SARS-CoV-2 infection. The CDR3 region: CASSRRGTEYNEQFF. The sequence in DNA is TGTGCCAGCAGCAGACGCGGGACAGAATACAATGAGCAGTTCTTC.